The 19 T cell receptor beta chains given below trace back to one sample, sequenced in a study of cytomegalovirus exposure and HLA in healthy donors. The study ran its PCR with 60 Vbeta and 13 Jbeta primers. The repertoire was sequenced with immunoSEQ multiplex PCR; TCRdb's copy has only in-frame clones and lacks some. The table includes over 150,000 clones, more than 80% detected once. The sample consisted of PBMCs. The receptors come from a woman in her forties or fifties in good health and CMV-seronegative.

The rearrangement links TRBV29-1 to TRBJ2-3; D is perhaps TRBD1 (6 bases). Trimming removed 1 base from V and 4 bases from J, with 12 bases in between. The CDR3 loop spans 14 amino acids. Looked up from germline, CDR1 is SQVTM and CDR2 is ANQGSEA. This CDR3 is CSVEGVRGPDTQYF. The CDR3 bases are TGCAGCGTTGAAGGGGTCAGGGGCCCAGATACGCAGTATTTT.

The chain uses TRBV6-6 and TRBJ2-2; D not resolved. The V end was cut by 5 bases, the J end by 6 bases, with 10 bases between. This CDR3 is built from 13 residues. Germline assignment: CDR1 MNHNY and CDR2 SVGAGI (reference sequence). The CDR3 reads CASSPLDAGELFF. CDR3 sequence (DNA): TGTGCCAGCAGTCCTCTAGACGCCGGGGAGCTGTTTTTT.

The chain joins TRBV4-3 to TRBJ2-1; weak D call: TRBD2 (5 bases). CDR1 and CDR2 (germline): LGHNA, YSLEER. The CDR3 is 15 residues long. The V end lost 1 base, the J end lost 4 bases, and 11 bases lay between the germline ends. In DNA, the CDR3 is TGCGCCAGCAGCCAAGTTATATCGGGGTACAATGAGCAGTTCTTC. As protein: CASSQVISGYNEQFF.

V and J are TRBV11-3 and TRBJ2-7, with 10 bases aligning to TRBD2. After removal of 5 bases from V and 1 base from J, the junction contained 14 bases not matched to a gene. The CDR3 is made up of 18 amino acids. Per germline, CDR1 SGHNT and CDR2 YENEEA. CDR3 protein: CASSQIGSGRPLSYEQYF. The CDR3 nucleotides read TGTGCCAGCAGCCAGATAGGTAGCGGGAGGCCGCTGTCCTACGAGCAGTACTTC.

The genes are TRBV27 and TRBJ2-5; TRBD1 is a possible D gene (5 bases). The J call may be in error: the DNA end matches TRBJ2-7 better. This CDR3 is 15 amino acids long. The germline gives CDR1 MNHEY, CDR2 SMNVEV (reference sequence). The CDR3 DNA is TGTGCCAGCAGGCAGGGATACACTGGCTCCTACGAGCAGTACTTC. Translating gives CASRQGYTGSYEQYF.

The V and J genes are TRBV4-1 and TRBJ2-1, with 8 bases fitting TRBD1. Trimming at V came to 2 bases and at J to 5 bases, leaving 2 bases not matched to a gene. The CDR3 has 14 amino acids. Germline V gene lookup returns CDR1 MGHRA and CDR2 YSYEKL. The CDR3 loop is CASSQPGQDNEQFF. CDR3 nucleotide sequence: TGCGCCAGCAGCCAACCGGGACAGGACAATGAGCAGTTCTTC.

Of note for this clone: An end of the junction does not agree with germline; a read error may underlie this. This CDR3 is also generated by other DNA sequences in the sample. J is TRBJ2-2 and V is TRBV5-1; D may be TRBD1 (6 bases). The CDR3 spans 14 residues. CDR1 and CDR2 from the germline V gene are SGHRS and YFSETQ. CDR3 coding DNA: TGCGCCAGCAGCTTTCAGGGGCCCACCGGGGAACTGTTTTTT. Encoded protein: CASSFQGPTGELFF.

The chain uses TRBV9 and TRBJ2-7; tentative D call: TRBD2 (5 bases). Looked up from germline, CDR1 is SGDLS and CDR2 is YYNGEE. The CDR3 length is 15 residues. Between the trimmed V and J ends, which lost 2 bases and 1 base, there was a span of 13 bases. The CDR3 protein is CASSVRSGLSYEQYF. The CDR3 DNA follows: TGTGCCAGCAGCGTCCGCAGCGGTCTTTCCTACGAGCAGTACTTC. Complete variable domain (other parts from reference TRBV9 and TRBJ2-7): DSGVTQTPKHLITATGQRVTLRCSPRSGDLSVYWYQQSLDQGLQFLIQYYNGEERAKGNILERFSAQQFPDLHSELNLSSLELGDSALYFCASSVRSGLSYEQYFGPGTRLTVT.

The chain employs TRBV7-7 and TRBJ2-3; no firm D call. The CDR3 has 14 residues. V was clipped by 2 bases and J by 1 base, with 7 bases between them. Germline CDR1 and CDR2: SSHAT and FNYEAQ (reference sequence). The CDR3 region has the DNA TGTGCCAGCAGCTTACTAGTCGGCACAGATACGCAGTATTTT. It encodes CASSLLVGTDTQYF. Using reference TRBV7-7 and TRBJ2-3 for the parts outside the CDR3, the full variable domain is GAGVSQSPRYKVTKRGQDVTLRCDPISSHATLYWYQQALGQGPEFLTYFNYEAQPDKSGLPSDRFSAERPEGSISTLTIQRTEQRDSAMYRCASSLLVGTDTQYFGPGTRLTVL.

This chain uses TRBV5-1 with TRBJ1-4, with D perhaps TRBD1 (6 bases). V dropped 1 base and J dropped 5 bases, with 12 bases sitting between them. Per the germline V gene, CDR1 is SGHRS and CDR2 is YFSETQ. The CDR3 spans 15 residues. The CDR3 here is CASSLTTGPNEKLFF. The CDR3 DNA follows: TGCGCCAGCAGCTTGACCACAGGGCCAAATGAAAAACTGTTTTTT.

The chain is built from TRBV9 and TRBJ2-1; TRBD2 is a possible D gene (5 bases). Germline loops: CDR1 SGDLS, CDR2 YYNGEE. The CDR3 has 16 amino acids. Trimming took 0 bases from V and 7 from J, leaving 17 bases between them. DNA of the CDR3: TGTGCCAGCAGCGTAGGGCTGAGGGAGATCGAAAATGAGCAGTTCTTC. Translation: CASSVGLREIENEQFF.

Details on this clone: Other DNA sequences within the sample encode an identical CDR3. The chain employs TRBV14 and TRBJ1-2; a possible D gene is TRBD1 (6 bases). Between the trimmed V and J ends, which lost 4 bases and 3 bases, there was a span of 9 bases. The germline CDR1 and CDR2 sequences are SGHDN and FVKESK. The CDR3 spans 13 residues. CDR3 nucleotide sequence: TGTGCCAGCAGCCCTCAGGGGTACTATGGCTACACCTTC. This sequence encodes CASSPQGYYGYTF.

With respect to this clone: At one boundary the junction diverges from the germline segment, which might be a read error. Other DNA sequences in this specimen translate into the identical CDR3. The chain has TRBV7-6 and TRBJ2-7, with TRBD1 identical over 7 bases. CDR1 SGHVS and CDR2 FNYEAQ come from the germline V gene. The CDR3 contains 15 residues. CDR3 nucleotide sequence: TGTGCCAGTAGCTTATTTCCGGGACAGTCCTACGAGCAGTACTTC. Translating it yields CASSLFPGQSYEQYF. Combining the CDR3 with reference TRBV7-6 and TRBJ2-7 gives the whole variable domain GAGVSQSPRYKVTKRGQDVALRCDPISGHVSLYWYRQALGQGPEFLTYFNYEAQQDKSGLPNDRFSAERPEGSISTLTIQRTEQRDSAMYRCASSLFPGQSYEQYFGPGTRLTVT.

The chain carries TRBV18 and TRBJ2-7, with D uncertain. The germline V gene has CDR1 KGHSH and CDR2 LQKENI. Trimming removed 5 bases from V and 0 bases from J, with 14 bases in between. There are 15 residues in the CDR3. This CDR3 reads CASSTSRATSYEQYF. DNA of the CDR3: TGTGCCAGCTCAACTTCTAGAGCCACCTCCTACGAGCAGTACTTC.

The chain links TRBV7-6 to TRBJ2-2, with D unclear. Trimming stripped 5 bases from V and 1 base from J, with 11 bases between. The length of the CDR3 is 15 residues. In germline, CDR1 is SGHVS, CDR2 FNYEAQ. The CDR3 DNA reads TGTGCCAGCAGCCCTACCCCCATGAACACCGGGGAGCTGTTTTTT. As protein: CASSPTPMNTGELFF.

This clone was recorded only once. DNA for the CDR3: TGCAGCGGCACCACAGGGTTCGTCACAGATACGCAGTATTTT. Encoded protein: CSGTTGFVTDTQYF. The V gene is TRBV29-1, the J gene TRBJ2-3; D might be TRBD1 (6 bases). The CDR3 loop spans 14 amino acids. Germline V gene data show CDR1 as SQVTM and CDR2 as ANQGSEA. The V and J ends lost 7 bases and 2 bases respectively, with 16 bases between them.

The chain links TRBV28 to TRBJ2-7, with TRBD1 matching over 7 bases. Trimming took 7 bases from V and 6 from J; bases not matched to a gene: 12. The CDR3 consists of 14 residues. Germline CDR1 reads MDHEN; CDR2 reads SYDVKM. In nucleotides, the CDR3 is TGTGCCAGCAACCCCGGACAGGTGGGGAGCGAGCAGTACTTC. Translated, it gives CASNPGQVGSEQYF.

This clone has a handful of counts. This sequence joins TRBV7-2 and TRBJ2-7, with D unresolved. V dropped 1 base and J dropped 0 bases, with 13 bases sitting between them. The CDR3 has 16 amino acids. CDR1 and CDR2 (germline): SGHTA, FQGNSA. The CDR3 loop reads CASSLVAALSSYEQYF. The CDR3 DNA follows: TGTGCCAGCAGCTTAGTTGCTGCTCTGAGCTCCTACGAGCAGTACTTC.

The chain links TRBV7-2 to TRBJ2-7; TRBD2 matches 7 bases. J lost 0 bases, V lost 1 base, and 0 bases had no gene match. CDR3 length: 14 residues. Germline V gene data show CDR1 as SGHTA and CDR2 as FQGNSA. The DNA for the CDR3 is TGTGCCAGCAGCTTAGGACTAGCCTCCTACGAGCAGTACTTC. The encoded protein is CASSLGLASYEQYF.